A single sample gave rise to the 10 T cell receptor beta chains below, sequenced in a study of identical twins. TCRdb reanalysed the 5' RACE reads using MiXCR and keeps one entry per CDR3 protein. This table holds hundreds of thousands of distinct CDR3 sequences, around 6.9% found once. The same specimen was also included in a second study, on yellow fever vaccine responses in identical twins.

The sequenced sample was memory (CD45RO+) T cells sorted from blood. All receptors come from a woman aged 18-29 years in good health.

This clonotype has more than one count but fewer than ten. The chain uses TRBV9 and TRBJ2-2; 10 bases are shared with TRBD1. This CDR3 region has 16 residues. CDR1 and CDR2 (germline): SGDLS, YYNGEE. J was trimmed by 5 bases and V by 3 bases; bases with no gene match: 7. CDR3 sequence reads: CASSADRGGRTGELFF. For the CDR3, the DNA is TGTGCCAGCAGCGCGGACAGGGGGGGACGGACCGGGGAGCTGTTTTTT. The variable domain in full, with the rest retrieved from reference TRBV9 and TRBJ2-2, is DSGVTQTPKHLITATGQRVTLRCSPRSGDLSVYWYQQSLDQGLQFLIQYYNGEERAKGNILERFSAQQFPDLHSELNLSSLELGDSALYFCASSADRGGRTGELFFGEGSRLTVL.

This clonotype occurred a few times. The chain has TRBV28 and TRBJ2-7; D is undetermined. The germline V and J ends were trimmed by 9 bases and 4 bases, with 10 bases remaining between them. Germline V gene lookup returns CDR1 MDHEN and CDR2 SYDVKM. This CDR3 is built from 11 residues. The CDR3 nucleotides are TGTGCCAGTCTTGAGAGATACGAGCAGTACTTC. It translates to CASLERYEQYF.

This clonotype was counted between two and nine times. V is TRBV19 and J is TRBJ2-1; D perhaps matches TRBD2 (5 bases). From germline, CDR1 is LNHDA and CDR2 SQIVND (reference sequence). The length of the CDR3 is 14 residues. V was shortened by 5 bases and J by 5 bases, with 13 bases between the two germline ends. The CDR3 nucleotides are TGTGCCAGTAGTCTAACCGGGGTACACAATGAGCAGTTCTTC. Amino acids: CASSLTGVHNEQFF.

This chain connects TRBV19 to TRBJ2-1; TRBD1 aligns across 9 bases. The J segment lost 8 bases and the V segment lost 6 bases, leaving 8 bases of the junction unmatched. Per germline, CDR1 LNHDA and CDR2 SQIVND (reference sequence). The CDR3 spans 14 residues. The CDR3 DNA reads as TGTGCCAGTAGCCTACAGGGGGCTGGGGATGAGCAGTTCTTC. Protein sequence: CASSLQGAGDEQFF.

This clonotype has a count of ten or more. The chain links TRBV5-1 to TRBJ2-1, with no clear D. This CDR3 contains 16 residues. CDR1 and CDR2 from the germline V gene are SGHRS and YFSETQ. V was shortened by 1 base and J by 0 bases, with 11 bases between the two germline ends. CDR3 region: CASSLTQTRSYNEQFF. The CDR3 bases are TGCGCCAGCAGCTTGACACAAACCCGCTCCTACAATGAGCAGTTCTTC.

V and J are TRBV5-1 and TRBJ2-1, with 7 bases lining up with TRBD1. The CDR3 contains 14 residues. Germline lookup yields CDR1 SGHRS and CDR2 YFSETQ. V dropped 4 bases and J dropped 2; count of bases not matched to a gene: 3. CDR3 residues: CASSEQGAYNEQFF. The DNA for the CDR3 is TGCGCCAGCAGCGAGCAGGGGGCCTACAATGAGCAGTTCTTC.

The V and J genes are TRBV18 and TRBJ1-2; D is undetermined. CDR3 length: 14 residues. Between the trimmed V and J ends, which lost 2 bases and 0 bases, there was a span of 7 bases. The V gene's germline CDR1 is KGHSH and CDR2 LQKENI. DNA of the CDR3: TGTGCCAGCTCACCAGGTTTAGCTAACTATGGCTACACCTTC. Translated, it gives CASSPGLANYGYTF.

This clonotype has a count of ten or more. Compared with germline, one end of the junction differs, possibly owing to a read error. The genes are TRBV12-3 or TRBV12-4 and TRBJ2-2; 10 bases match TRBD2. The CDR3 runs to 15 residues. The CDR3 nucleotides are TGTGCCAGCAGGTTAGCGGGAGGTGTATTCGGGGAGCTGTTTTTT. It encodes CASRLAGGVFGELFF.

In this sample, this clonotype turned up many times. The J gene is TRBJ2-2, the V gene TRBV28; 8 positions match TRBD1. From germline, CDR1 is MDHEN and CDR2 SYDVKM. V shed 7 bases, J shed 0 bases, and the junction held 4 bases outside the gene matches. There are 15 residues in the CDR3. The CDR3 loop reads CASKRQGTNTGELFF. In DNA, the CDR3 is TGTGCCAGCAAGCGACAGGGGACGAACACCGGGGAGCTGTTTTTT.

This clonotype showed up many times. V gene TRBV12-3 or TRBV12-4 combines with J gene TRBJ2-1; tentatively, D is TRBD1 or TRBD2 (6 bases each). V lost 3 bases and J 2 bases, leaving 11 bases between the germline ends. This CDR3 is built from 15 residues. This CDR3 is CASSLWGAAYNEQFF. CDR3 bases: TGTGCCAGCAGTTTGTGGGGGGCGGCCTACAATGAGCAGTTCTTC.